What follows is one TCR beta chain and its context. The sample is drawn from a study of blood T cell repertoires in COVID-19. Only in-frame clones appear in the TCRdb table, and some are missing; sequencing was by immunoSEQ multiplex PCR. The top ten clones hold about 6.4% of a sample with roughly 170,000 clones, under 85% of them seen once. Germline V CDR1 and CDR2: LGHDT, YNNKEL (reference sequence). The CDR3 extends over 16 amino acids. The ends were cut back, 3 bases at V and 5 bases at J, with 19 bases in the middle. The material sequenced was peripheral blood. The chain uses TRBV3-1 (or the pseudogene TRBV3-2) and TRBJ2-5; perhaps TRBD1 as D (7 bases). This sequence was found in a human donor in a cohort sampled during active COVID-19. The DNA of the CDR3 is TGTGCCAGCAGCCAGGGGACAGAGGGGAGGCGGGAGACCCAGTACTTC. Translation: CASSQGTEGRRETQYF.